The present entry profiles one T cell receptor beta chain with its context. What it binds is unknown. The data were taken from a study of OX40 agonist ivuxolimab in advanced cancers. This CDR3 is built from 15 residues. The germline V gene has CDR1 SGHRS and CDR2 YFSETQ. The ends were cut back, 4 bases at V and 5 bases at J, with 18 bases in the middle. Points from the study as a whole: In the expanded peripheral T cells, antigen specificity was never determined.

The assay was immunoSEQ multiplex PCR, and TCRdb's table has in-frame clones only and misses some. The profile covers about 62,000 clones, with roughly 88% appearing a single time and roughly 2.3% taken by the ten largest. The material sequenced was CD4+ or CD8+ T cells sorted from blood, taken in a trial of the OX40 agonist ivuxolimab. The chain links TRBV5-1 to TRBJ1-2; the D gene is possibly TRBD1 (6 bases). The sequence came from an adult with an advanced solid tumor such as melanoma, head and neck, liver or kidney cancer. CDR3 bases: TGCGCCAGCAGCAGCGGACAGCTGAGGGGTTATGGCTACACCTTC. Translated: CASSSGQLRGYGYTF. The full variable domain, rest sourced from reference TRBV5-1 and TRBJ1-2, is KAGVTQTPRYLIKTRGQQVTLSCSPISGHRSVSWYQQTPGQGLQFLFEYFSETQRNKGNFPGRFSGRQFSNSRSEMNVSTLELGDSALYLCASSSGQLRGYGYTFGSGTRLTVV.